This TCR beta chain derives from a study of OX40 agonist ivuxolimab in advanced cancers. Study in general: Of the patients, three showed partial responses, one with hepatocellular carcinoma and two with cutaneous melanoma. Study results and limitations: Expanded clones tended on average to be more numerous among CD8+ T cells than CD4+.

Measured with immunoSEQ multiplex PCR; TCRdb has only the in-frame clones, and not every one. In the table there are about 50,000 clones, approximately 89% of which are singletons. Germline CDR1 reads MNHEY; CDR2 reads SMNVEV (reference sequence). The CDR3 loop spans 17 amino acids. Trimming removed 6 bases from V and 8 bases from J, with 28 bases in between. As regards this clone: The target antigen is unknown.

The TCR originated in an adult with an advanced solid tumor such as melanoma, head and neck, liver or kidney cancer. The chain is built from TRBV27 and TRBJ1-2; D is undetermined. The starting material was CD4+ or CD8+ T cells sorted from blood, obtained in a trial of the OX40 agonist ivuxolimab. In nucleotides, the CDR3 is TGTGCCAGCAGGGATACGGGCTCGGAGGCGTACCGGAGGGGCTACACCTTC. Translated, it gives CASRDTGSEAYRRGYTF.